The T cell receptor (beta chain) under discussion was sequenced for a study of CD8+CD57+ T cells in acquired aplastic anemia. Overall study: When averaged, DNA from sorted CD4+ and CD8+ cells came to approximately 3.2 ug. Study-wide results and caveats: Patients had under 30 CD8+ CDR3 sequences in common with controls (the shared set).

Profiling that covered TCR beta VDJ and CDR3 relied on genomic DNA as its template. TCRdb processed the reads anew with MiXCR; each CDR3 protein has one entry. The sample records roughly 290,000 distinct CDR3 sequences, roughly 53% being singletons. Sequenced patients had shown CD8+CD57+ cell expansion by flow cytometry. All patients had severe acquired aplastic anemia. CDR1 and CDR2 (germline): DFQATT, SNEGSKA (reference sequence). The CDR3 covers 15 residues. V was trimmed by 3 bases and J by 2 bases, leaving 15 bases between them. This clonotype was seen a handful of times. Its specificity is unknown.

This sequence joins TRBV20-1 and TRBJ2-3, with D perhaps given as TRBD1 or TRBD2 (6 bases each). The TCR originated in a human donor with aplastic anemia. Material for sequencing was sorted CD4+, CD8+, or CD8+CD57+ T cells (not recorded which) from PBMCs. As DNA, the CDR3 is TGCAGTGCTAGTTACTGGGGGGCCGACACAGATACGCAGTATTTT. The encoded protein is CSASYWGADTDTQYF.